The text below deals with one T cell receptor beta chain. There is no known antigen for this receptor. No clone much larger than this one lies a single base away; base qualities are absent. The donors belonged to the validation cohort of under 150 subjects, which was separate from the approximately 700-subject first cohort. The data derive from a study of cytomegalovirus exposure and HLA in healthy donors (TCRdb year 2017). About the investigation overall: The roughly 670 repertoires of the first cohort and the roughly 120 validation repertoires were produced on the same platform, according to a later analysis. To predict cytomegalovirus infection status, the study combined high-throughput TCR immunosequencing, statistical association of individual TCRs with disease status, and machine learning. A separate validation cohort of roughly 130 different subjects was used in addition to the approximately 640-subject first cohort. The study aimed to test whether cataloging public T cell receptors could reveal signatures of past pathogen exposure.

Trimming costs V 0 bases and J 4 bases, and their ends lie 11 bases apart. CDR1 and CDR2, looked up from the germline V gene, are SGHDT and YYEEEE. The CDR3 starts with the cysteine, ends with the phenylalanine, and has 15 residues. CDR3 DNA is the only sequence kept; it has 45 bases, read in frame from the first base. The library relied on the immunoSEQ multiplex PCR assay. Turning to the authors' computational methods: A statistical classification framework was built for diagnosing cytomegalovirus status from the catalog of TCR beta chain sequences. Drawn from immuneACCESS, this table holds only the in-frame rearrangements with V and J called that TCRdb kept. Clones are partly lost; checked studies trace under half to an unresolved V gene and leave the rest unexplained. D and trimming come from the DNA, and the V and J calls and clone size come from that table. Within this sample are roughly 150,000 clones, with roughly nine tenths of them counted one time only. The ten largest account for 0.55% to 0.8% of the sample.

What the authors observed across the whole study: A later analysis lacked HLA typing for the validation cohort, so it scored co-occurrence in that cohort across all 120 repertoires. Subsequent analysis determined that TCRs grouped into clusters in the first cohort also showed a tendency toward co-occurrence across the 120 or so validation repertoires, and 85% to 95% of cluster scores exceeded 0. Most TCR sequences were seen in very few donors, while some public TCRs were found in many individuals. The authors suggested that the approach could potentially be extended to other disease states and immunological phenotypes. A few of the identified cytomegalovirus-associated TCR beta chains were confirmed in vitro to be specific for cytomegalovirus antigens. In the study, 150 to 200 TCR beta chains were listed as associated with cytomegalovirus. The classifier was reported to diagnose cytomegalovirus status with high specificity and sensitivity in both the original and validation cohorts.

The origin of this receptor is a man aged 18 to 29 in good health and CMV-seronegative. The V gene is TRBV5-6 and the J gene is TRBJ1-5, with a weak D call of TRBD1 (6 bases match). The specimen sequenced was PBMCs. CDR3 sequence: CASSLAGDINQPQHF. The DNA is as follows: TGTGCCAGCAGCTTGGCAGGGGATATAAATCAGCCCCAGCATTTT.